This TCR beta chain was observed in a study of shared clonotypes between healthy human individuals. Background on the study: Researchers drew samples from two women and a few men aged 18 to 49. There were three CD4 naive, three CD4 memory, two CD8 naive and one CD8 memory plates per donor.

As to this clone: Antigen: not known.

Germline V CDR1 and CDR2: SEHNR, FQNEAQ (reference sequence). With 1 base removed from V and 3 bases from J, the gap between germline ends came to 12 bases. The CDR3 contains 15 residues. Some clones are missing from TCRdb's copy, which holds only in-frame ones; the method was immunoSEQ multiplex PCR. This sample yields some 2.1 million clones, of which just over 90% are seen a single time; about 1.7% belongs to the top ten. Study-level findings and limits: A handful of donors held about 5% of naive CD4 clonotypes in common. It was the non-shared clonotypes that had lower generation probabilities than clonotypes shared by all four donors.

It was CD45RO-negative cells, positively selected for CCR7, that made up naive CD8 cells, with terminally differentiated effector memory CD45RA+ cells excluded. Material: naive CD8+ T cells from PBMCs. This TCR was recovered from a man aged 18 to 30 in good health. Some clones in this sample may be carry-over from other donors' samples. The chain is built from TRBV7-9 and TRBJ1-1; D gene uncertain. DNA of the CDR3: TGTGCCAGCAGCTTAGTAGTGGGTGGGGACACTGAAGCTTTCTTT. It yields the protein CASSLVVGGDTEAFF.